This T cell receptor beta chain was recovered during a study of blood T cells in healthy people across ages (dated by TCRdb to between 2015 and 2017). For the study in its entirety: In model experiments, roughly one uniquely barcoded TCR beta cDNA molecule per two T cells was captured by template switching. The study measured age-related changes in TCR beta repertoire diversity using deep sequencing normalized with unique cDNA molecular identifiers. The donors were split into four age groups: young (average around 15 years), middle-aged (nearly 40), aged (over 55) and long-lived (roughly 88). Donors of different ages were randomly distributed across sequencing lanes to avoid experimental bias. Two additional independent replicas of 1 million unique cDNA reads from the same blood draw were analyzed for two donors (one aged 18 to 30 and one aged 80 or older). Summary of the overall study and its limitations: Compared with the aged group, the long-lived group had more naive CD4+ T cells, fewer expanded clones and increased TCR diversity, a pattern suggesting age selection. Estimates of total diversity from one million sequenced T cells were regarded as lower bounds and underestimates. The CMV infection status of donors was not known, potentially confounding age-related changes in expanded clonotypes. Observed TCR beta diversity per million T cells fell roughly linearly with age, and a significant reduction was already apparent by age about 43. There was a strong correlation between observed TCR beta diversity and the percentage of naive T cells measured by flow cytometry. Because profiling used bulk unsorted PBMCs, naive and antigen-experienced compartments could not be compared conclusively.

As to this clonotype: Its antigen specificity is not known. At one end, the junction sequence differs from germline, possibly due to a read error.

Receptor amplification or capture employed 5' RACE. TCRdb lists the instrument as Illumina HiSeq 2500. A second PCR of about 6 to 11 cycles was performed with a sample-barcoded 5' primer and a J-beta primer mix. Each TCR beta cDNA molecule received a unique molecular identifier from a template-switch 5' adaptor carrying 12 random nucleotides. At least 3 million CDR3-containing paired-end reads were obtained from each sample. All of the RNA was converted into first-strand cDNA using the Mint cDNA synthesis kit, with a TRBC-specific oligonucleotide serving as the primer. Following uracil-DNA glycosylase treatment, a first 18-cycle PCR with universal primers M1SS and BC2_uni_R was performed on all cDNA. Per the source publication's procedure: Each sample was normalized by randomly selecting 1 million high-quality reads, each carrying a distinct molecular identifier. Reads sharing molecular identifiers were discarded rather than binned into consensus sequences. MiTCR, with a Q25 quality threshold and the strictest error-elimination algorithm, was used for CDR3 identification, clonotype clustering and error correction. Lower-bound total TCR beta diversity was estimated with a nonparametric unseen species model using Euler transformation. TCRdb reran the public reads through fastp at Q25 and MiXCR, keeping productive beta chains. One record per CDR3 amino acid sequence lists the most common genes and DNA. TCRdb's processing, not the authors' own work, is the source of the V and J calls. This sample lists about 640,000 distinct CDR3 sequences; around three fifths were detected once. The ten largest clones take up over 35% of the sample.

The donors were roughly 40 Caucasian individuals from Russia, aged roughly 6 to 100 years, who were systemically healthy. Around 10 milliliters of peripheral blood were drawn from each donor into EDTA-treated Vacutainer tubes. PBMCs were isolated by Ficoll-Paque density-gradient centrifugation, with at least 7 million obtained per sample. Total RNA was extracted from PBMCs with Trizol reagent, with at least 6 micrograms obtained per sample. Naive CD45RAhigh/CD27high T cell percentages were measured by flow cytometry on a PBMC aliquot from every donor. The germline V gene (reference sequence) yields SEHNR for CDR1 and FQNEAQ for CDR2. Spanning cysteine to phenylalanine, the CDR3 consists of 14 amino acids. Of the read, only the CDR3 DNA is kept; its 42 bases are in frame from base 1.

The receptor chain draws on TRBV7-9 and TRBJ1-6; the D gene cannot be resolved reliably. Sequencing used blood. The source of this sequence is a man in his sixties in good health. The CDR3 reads CASGLTTAGSPLHF. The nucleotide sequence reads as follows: TGTGCCAGCGGCTTGACAACGGCTGGGTCACCCCTCCACTTT.